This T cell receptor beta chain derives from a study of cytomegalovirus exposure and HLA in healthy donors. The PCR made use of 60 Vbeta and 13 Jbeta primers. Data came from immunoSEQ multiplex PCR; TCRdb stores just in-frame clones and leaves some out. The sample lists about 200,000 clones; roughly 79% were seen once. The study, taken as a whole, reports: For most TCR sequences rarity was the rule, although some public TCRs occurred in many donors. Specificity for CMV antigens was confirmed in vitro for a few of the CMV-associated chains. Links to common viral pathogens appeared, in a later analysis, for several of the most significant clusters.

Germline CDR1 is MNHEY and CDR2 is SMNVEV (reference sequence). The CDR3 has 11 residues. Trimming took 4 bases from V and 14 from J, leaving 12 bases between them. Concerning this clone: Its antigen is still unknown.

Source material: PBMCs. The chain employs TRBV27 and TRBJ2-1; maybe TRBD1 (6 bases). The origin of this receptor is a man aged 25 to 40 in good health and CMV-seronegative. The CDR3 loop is CASSYRDKEFF. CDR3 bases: TGTGCCAGCAGTTACCGGGACAAGGAGTTCTTC.